Below, one TCR beta chain is given with its context. TCRdb re-analysed the RT-PCR reads in MiXCR, keeping a single row per CDR3 protein. The data contain some 160,000 distinct CDR3 sequences, approximately 25% of them singletons. Losses at the gene ends were 3 bases for V and 5 bases for J; bases not matched to a gene: 9. Germline V gives CDR1 SNHLY, CDR2 FYNNEI. This CDR3 contains 16 residues. These data come from a study of patients and donors after allogeneic stem cell transplantation. This clonotype was sampled from a human donor who was either an allogeneic HSCT recipient or a stem cell or donor lymphocyte infusion donor (not recorded which). It is not recorded whose cells these are; they may come from a transplant donor. Sequencing was performed on blood, either unsorted or a sorted T cell fraction (not recorded which). V gene TRBV2 combines with J gene TRBJ2-1, with 8 bases lining up with TRBD1. CDR3 coding DNA: TGTGCCAGCAGTGAGTGGTGGGACAGGCTGGACAATGAGCAGTTCTTC. Protein sequence: CASSEWWDRLDNEQFF.